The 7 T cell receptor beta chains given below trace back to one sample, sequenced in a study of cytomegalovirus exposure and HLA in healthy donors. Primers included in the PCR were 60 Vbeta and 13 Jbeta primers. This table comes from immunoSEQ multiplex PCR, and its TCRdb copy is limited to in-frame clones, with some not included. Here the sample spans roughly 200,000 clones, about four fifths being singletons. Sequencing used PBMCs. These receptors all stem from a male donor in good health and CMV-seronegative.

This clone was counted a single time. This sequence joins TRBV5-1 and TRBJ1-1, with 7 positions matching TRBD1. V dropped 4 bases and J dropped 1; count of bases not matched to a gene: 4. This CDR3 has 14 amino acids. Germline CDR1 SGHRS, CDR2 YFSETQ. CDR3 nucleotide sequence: TGCGCCAGCAGCCTTCGACAGGGGAACACTGAAGCTTTCTTT. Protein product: CASSLRQGNTEAFF.

Here the CDR3 DNA reads TGTGCCACCAGCAGAGACGGGGGGCCGGATCAGCCCCAGCATTTT. This translates into CATSRDGGPDQPQHF. This chain links TRBV15 with TRBJ1-5, with a possible D match to TRBD1 (6 bases). Germline lookup yields CDR1 LNHNV and CDR2 YYDKDF (reference sequence). The CDR3 sequence is 15 residues long. V lost 0 bases and J lost 5, with 11 bases in between.

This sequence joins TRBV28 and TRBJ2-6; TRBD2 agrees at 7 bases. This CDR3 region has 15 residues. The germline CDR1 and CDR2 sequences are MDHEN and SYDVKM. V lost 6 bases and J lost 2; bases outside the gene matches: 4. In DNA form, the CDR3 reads TGTGCCAGCAGCCCGGGAGGAACTGGGGCCAACGTCCTGACTTTC. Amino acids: CASSPGGTGANVLTF.

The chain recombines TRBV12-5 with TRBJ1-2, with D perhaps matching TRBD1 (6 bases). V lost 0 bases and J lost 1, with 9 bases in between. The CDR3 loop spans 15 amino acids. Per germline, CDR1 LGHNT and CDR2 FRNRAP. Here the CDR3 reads CASGLVGDNNYGYTF. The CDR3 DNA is TGTGCTAGTGGTTTGGTGGGGGACAATAACTATGGCTACACCTTC.

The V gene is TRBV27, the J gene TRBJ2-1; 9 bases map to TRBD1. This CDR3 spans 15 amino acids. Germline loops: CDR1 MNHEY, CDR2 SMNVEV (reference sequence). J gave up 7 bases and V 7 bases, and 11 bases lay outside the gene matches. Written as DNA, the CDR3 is TGTGCCAGCACAGTTCCGGGACAGGGTCGAAATGAGCAGTTCTTC. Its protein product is CASTVPGQGRNEQFF.

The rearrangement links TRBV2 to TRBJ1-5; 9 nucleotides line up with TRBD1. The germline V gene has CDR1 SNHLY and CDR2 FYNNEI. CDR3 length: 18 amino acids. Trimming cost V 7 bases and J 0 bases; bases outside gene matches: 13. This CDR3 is CASNPSGTGRYSNQPQHF. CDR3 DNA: TGTGCCAGCAACCCTTCCGGGACAGGGCGTTATAGCAATCAGCCCCAGCATTTT.

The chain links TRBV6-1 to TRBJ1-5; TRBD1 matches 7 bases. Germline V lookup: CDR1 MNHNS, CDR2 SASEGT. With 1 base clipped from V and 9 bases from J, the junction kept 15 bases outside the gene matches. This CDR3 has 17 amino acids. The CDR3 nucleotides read TGTGCCAGCAGTGAAGGTTTTTCGACAGGGCCTTCAGGGCCCCAGCATTTT. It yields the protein CASSEGFSTGPSGPQHF.